Described below is a single T cell receptor beta chain sequence and its context. The data were taken from a study of cytomegalovirus exposure and HLA in healthy donors. About the study: From HLA-typed donors, an early data release held tens of millions of unique TCRs. In terms of ancestry, the Caucasian-associated cluster contained about four fifths of the approximately 430 genotyped donors.

PCR was performed using 60 Vbeta and 13 Jbeta primers. The protocol was immunoSEQ multiplex PCR, while the TCRdb copy is restricted to in-frame clones and leaves out a portion. In the table there are 150,000 to 200,000 clones, 75% of which are singletons. With V trimmed by 4 bases and J by 7 bases, 7 bases remained unmatched. There are 15 residues in the CDR3. The V gene's germline CDR1 is ENHRY and CDR2 SYGVKD. Material for sequencing was PBMCs. This sequence joins TRBV10-3 and TRBJ2-1, with 10 bases lining up with TRBD2. This TCR was sampled from a male donor in good health and CMV-seronegative. The CDR3 loop is CAISAFPTSGNEQFF. The CDR3 DNA follows: TGTGCCATCAGTGCATTCCCGACTAGCGGGAATGAGCAGTTCTTC.